The clone carrying this T cell receptor (beta chain) was detected once. Its antigen is as yet unknown. The data were produced by immunoSEQ multiplex PCR, yet TCRdb's version contains in-frame clones alone and is incomplete. Of about 89,000 clones in the sample, approximately 90% were seen once. The sample is drawn from a study of identifying expanded T cells in peripheral blood. Study-level findings and limits: Around 1.2 clones differed between technical replicates, versus around 16 and 19 over time.

This CDR3 has 17 amino acids. CDR1 and CDR2 from the germline V gene are SGHAT and FQDESV (reference sequence). V gave up 2 bases and J gave up 4 bases; unmatched junction bases: 10. The sample was blood. This TCR was recovered from a person aged 18 to 75 in good health. The chain uses TRBV11-1 and TRBJ2-3, with 9 nucleotides matching TRBD2. The CDR3 DNA is TGTGCCAGCAGCTTATCGCAAGCGGGAGGATTGCCAGATACGCAGTATTTT. Its translation: CASSLSQAGGLPDTQYF.